This is a list of T cell receptor beta chains from one sample in a study of shared clonotypes between healthy human individuals. Only in-frame clones appear in the TCRdb table, and some are missing; sequencing was by immunoSEQ multiplex PCR. The data contain fewer than 850,000 clones, 90% of them singletons. The sample consisted of memory CD8+ T cells from PBMCs. These receptors all stem from a man aged 18 to 30 in good health. Some clones in this sample may be carry-over from other donors' samples. The CDR3 runs from the conserved cysteine through the conserved F or W. The order of the fields is D gene, V gene, clone size, J gene, CDR3 DNA, CDR3 protein. D genes are given only for firm matches. Not all rows give a size; the values are once, few, many and, for expanded clones, a class.

d_gene: TRBD1
v_gene: TRBV14
abundance: NA
j_gene: TRBJ2-7
CDR3nt: TGTGCCAGCAGCCCGGACAGGGTGTTGAACGAGCAGTACTTC
CDR3aa: CASSPDRVLNEQYF

d_gene: NA
v_gene: TRBV2
abundance: NA
j_gene: TRBJ2-4
CDR3nt: TGTGCCAGCAGTGAGGGCAGAGTAGCCAAAAACATTCAGTACTTC
CDR3aa: CASSEGRVAKNIQYF

d_gene: NA
v_gene: TRBV6-5
abundance: NA
j_gene: TRBJ1-5
CDR3nt: TGTGCCAGCAGTTCGACGACTTGGGAACCCCAGCATTTT
CDR3aa: CASSSTTWEPQHF

d_gene: NA
v_gene: TRBV7-9
abundance: NA
j_gene: TRBJ2-1
CDR3nt: TGTGCCAGCAGCTTAGGACCCCCCCGGGCTAGCTCCTACAATGAGCAGTTCTTC
CDR3aa: CASSLGPPRASSYNEQFF

d_gene: TRBD1
v_gene: TRBV6-5
abundance: NA
j_gene: TRBJ2-1
CDR3nt: TGTGCCAGCAGCTTGGGACAGGGGGCTCACAATGAGCAGTTCTTC
CDR3aa: CASSLGQGAHNEQFF

d_gene: NA
v_gene: TRBV7-8
abundance: NA
j_gene: TRBJ2-1
CDR3nt: TGTGCCAGCAGCTTAGCTACCGGGAACGAGCAGTTCTTC
CDR3aa: CASSLATGNEQFF

d_gene: NA
v_gene: TRBV10-3
abundance: few
j_gene: TRBJ1-4
CDR3nt: TGTGCCATCAGTGCCCATGCCGGGGATCTTTTTGAAAAACTGTTTTTT
CDR3aa: CAISAHAGDLFEKLFF

d_gene: NA
v_gene: TRBV15
abundance: NA
j_gene: TRBJ1-5
CDR3nt: TGTGCCACCAGCAATCCGATAAACGGGTTTCAGCCCCAGCATTTT
CDR3aa: CATSNPINGFQPQHF

d_gene: TRBD1
v_gene: TRBV7-3
abundance: once
j_gene: TRBJ2-1
CDR3nt: TGTGCCAGCAGCTTGACAGGGGGTCCCTACAATGAGCAGTTCTTC
CDR3aa: CASSLTGGPYNEQFF

d_gene: NA
v_gene: TRBV27
abundance: NA
j_gene: TRBJ2-5
CDR3nt: TGTGCCAGCAGTTCGTCGGGACTCAAAGGGGAGACCCAGTACTTC
CDR3aa: CASSSSGLKGETQYF

d_gene: NA
v_gene: TRBV6-6
abundance: NA
j_gene: TRBJ2-1
CDR3nt: TGTGCCAGCAGCCCCGGTAACAATGAGCAGTTCTTC
CDR3aa: CASSPGNNEQFF

d_gene: TRBD1
v_gene: TRBV11-2
abundance: NA
j_gene: TRBJ1-5
CDR3nt: TGTGCCAGCAGCTTAACTGGCAGGGGGCGGCATCAGCCCCAGCATTTT
CDR3aa: CASSLTGRGRHQPQHF

d_gene: NA
v_gene: TRBV27
abundance: NA
j_gene: TRBJ1-2
CDR3nt: TGTGCCAGCAGTTCCCTAAGGGAGTGGTATGGCTACACCTTC
CDR3aa: CASSSLREWYGYTF

d_gene: NA
v_gene: TRBV5-4
abundance: NA
j_gene: TRBJ2-7
CDR3nt: TGTGCCAGCAGCGGAGAGAGTACAGGGATCTTCTCCTACGAGCAGTACTTC
CDR3aa: CASSGESTGIFSYEQYF

d_gene: NA
v_gene: TRBV19
abundance: NA
j_gene: TRBJ2-2
CDR3nt: TGTGCCAGTAGTATATTTGGGGGCCCCGGGGAGCTGTTTTTT
CDR3aa: CASSIFGGPGELFF

d_gene: NA
v_gene: TRBV2
abundance: NA
j_gene: TRBJ2-3
CDR3nt: TGTGCCAGCAGTACTTTGGATACGCAGTATTTT
CDR3aa: CASSTLDTQYF

d_gene: TRBD1
v_gene: TRBV6-6
abundance: NA
j_gene: TRBJ2-3
CDR3nt: TGTGCCAGCAGTTTCCCCGGGGACAGGGACGCAGATACGCAGTATTTT
CDR3aa: CASSFPGDRDADTQYF

d_gene: NA
v_gene: TRBV10-3
abundance: NA
j_gene: TRBJ1-5
CDR3nt: TGTGCCATCAGGGATGGCAATCAGCCCCAGCATTTT
CDR3aa: CAIRDGNQPQHF

d_gene: TRBD1
v_gene: TRBV4-2
abundance: once
j_gene: TRBJ1-2
CDR3nt: TGTGCCAGCAGACAGACAGGGGCCCCCTATGGCTACACCTTC
CDR3aa: CASRQTGAPYGYTF

d_gene: TRBD1
v_gene: TRBV7-7
abundance: NA
j_gene: TRBJ2-1
CDR3nt: TGTGCCAGCAGCTTATCCGTGGGACAGGAAAATCCCAATGAGCAGTTCTTC
CDR3aa: CASSLSVGQENPNEQFF

d_gene: TRBD2
v_gene: TRBV7-9
abundance: NA
j_gene: TRBJ2-1
CDR3nt: TGTGCCAGCAGCTTAGCTCTAGCGGTGAAGGGCTACAATGAGCAGTTCTTC
CDR3aa: CASSLALAVKGYNEQFF

d_gene: NA
v_gene: TRBV28
abundance: NA
j_gene: TRBJ2-7
CDR3nt: TGTGCCAGCAGATTTAAGGGACAAACCTACGAGCAGTACTTC
CDR3aa: CASRFKGQTYEQYF

d_gene: TRBD1
v_gene: TRBV9
abundance: NA
j_gene: TRBJ2-4
CDR3nt: TGTGCCAGCAGCCCATGGACAGGGAGAAACATTCAGTACTTC
CDR3aa: CASSPWTGRNIQYF

d_gene: TRBD2
v_gene: TRBV28
abundance: NA
j_gene: TRBJ2-7
CDR3nt: TGTGCCAGCAGTGGGACTAGCGCGACCTACGAGCAGTACTTC
CDR3aa: CASSGTSATYEQYF

d_gene: TRBD1
v_gene: TRBV9
abundance: NA
j_gene: TRBJ1-5
CDR3nt: TGTGCCAGCAGCTTCGGACAGGGACCTAATCAGCCCCAGCATTTT
CDR3aa: CASSFGQGPNQPQHF

d_gene: NA
v_gene: TRBV6-6
abundance: NA
j_gene: TRBJ1-1
CDR3nt: TGTGCCAGCAGTGGAGCAGGGTTGGTCGACACTGAAGCTTTCTTT
CDR3aa: CASSGAGLVDTEAFF

d_gene: TRBD1
v_gene: TRBV7-9
abundance: NA
j_gene: TRBJ2-5
CDR3nt: TGTGCCAGCACGCTCCCCGGACAGGCCCAGTACTTC
CDR3aa: CASTLPGQAQYF

d_gene: NA
v_gene: TRBV9
abundance: NA
j_gene: TRBJ2-3
CDR3nt: TGTGCCAGCAGCGTAGGGACTGCACAGGGCACAGATACGCAGTATTTT
CDR3aa: CASSVGTAQGTDTQYF

d_gene: NA
v_gene: TRBV4-1
abundance: NA
j_gene: TRBJ1-4
CDR3nt: TGCGCCAGCAGCCAAGCACAGGCCTTTAATGAAAAACTGTTTTTT
CDR3aa: CASSQAQAFNEKLFF

d_gene: NA
v_gene: TRBV19
abundance: NA
j_gene: TRBJ1-1
CDR3nt: TGTGCCAGTAGTGTTGACGGTGAAACTGAAGCTTTCTTT
CDR3aa: CASSVDGETEAFF

d_gene: NA
v_gene: TRBV5-1
abundance: NA
j_gene: TRBJ2-7
CDR3nt: TGCGCCAGCAGCTTGGTTGTGGGATCCTACGAGCAGTACTTC
CDR3aa: CASSLVVGSYEQYF

d_gene: TRBD1
v_gene: TRBV28
abundance: once
j_gene: TRBJ1-2
CDR3nt: TGTGCCAGCAGTTTATCCAGGGGGTACTATGGCTACACCTTC
CDR3aa: CASSLSRGYYGYTF

d_gene: TRBD1
v_gene: TRBV7-6
abundance: NA
j_gene: TRBJ2-2
CDR3nt: TGTGCCAGCAGCTTACTAGGGCAGGGGGCCGGGGAGCTGTTTTTT
CDR3aa: CASSLLGQGAGELFF

d_gene: TRBD2
v_gene: TRBV5-6
abundance: once
j_gene: TRBJ2-2
CDR3nt: TGTGCCAGCAGCTGGGGACTAGCGGGAGAGTTCAGCGGGGAGCTGTTTTTT
CDR3aa: CASSWGLAGEFSGELFF

d_gene: TRBD1
v_gene: TRBV7-8
abundance: NA
j_gene: TRBJ2-2
CDR3nt: TGTGCCAGCAGCCCCACAGGGGGCCGTTTCTTCCCCGGGGAGCTGTTTTTT
CDR3aa: CASSPTGGRFFPGELFF

d_gene: TRBD1
v_gene: TRBV4-1
abundance: NA
j_gene: TRBJ1-1
CDR3nt: TGCGCCAGCAGCCAGGGACAGGGACTGAGCACTGAAGCTTTCTTT
CDR3aa: CASSQGQGLSTEAFF

d_gene: TRBD1
v_gene: TRBV9
abundance: NA
j_gene: TRBJ1-2
CDR3nt: TGTGCCAGCAGCGAATCGACAGGGGGCGCAGTTTATGGCTACACCTTC
CDR3aa: CASSESTGGAVYGYTF

d_gene: TRBD2
v_gene: TRBV7-2
abundance: once
j_gene: TRBJ2-7
CDR3nt: TGTGCCAGCACCCCAAAAACTAGCGGGAGTTTGTACGAGCAGTACTTC
CDR3aa: CASTPKTSGSLYEQYF

d_gene: TRBD2
v_gene: TRBV5-1
abundance: NA
j_gene: TRBJ2-1
CDR3nt: TGCGCCAGCAGCCAGAGACTAGCGCAGAAAATTAATGAGCAGTTCTTC
CDR3aa: CASSQRLAQKINEQFF

d_gene: NA
v_gene: TRBV4-3
abundance: NA
j_gene: TRBJ2-3
CDR3nt: TGCGCCAGCAGCCAAGATGGACCCAGCGAAGGAAATACGCAGTATTTT
CDR3aa: CASSQDGPSEGNTQYF

d_gene: TRBD1
v_gene: TRBV5-8
abundance: NA
j_gene: TRBJ1-5
CDR3nt: TGTGCCAGCAGCAGTGACAGGGCCGTATTTCAGCCCCAGCATTTT
CDR3aa: CASSSDRAVFQPQHF

d_gene: NA
v_gene: TRBV27
abundance: NA
j_gene: TRBJ1-2
CDR3nt: TGTGCCAGCAGTTTAATAGGGGCGGGAACTCGATCAAATGGCTACACCTTC
CDR3aa: CASSLIGAGTRSNGYTF

d_gene: NA
v_gene: TRBV4-2
abundance: many
j_gene: TRBJ2-7
CDR3nt: TGTGCCAGCAGCTTAGAATATAGCTACAGGCCCTACGAGCAGTACTTC
CDR3aa: CASSLEYSYRPYEQYF

d_gene: NA
v_gene: TRBV6-5
abundance: NA
j_gene: TRBJ2-2
CDR3nt: TGTGCCAGCAGCCTGAATCCGGCCACCGGGGAGCTGTTTTTT
CDR3aa: CASSLNPATGELFF

d_gene: NA
v_gene: TRBV30
abundance: NA
j_gene: TRBJ1-6
CDR3nt: TGTGCCTGGGCTGCTCGCGGGCAGGACGAATATAATTCACCCCTCCACTTT
CDR3aa: CAWAARGQDEYNSPLHF

d_gene: TRBD1
v_gene: TRBV27
abundance: medium-sized
j_gene: TRBJ2-7
CDR3nt: TGTGCCAGCAGTCCCTTTAGGGGACAGGGGCTCTACGAGCAGTACTTC
CDR3aa: CASSPFRGQGLYEQYF

d_gene: TRBD2
v_gene: TRBV30
abundance: NA
j_gene: TRBJ2-5
CDR3nt: TGTGCCTGGAACGTGGGACTAGCCGAATATTGGACCCAGTACTTC
CDR3aa: CAWNVGLAEYWTQYF

d_gene: NA
v_gene: TRBV2
abundance: NA
j_gene: TRBJ2-3
CDR3nt: TGTGCCAGCAGTCTAGGGGGCACAGATACGCAGTATTTT
CDR3aa: CASSLGGTDTQYF

d_gene: NA
v_gene: TRBV11-2
abundance: NA
j_gene: TRBJ2-6
CDR3nt: TGTGCCAGCAGCTTAACCAGGGGTAGCTCTGGGGCCAACGTCCTGACTTTC
CDR3aa: CASSLTRGSSGANVLTF

d_gene: NA
v_gene: TRBV4-1
abundance: NA
j_gene: TRBJ2-1
CDR3nt: TGCGCCAGCAGCCAAGAAAGGGCTAGCGTACACAATGAGCAGTTCTTC
CDR3aa: CASSQERASVHNEQFF

d_gene: NA
v_gene: TRBV7-2
abundance: NA
j_gene: TRBJ2-3
CDR3nt: TGTGCCAGCAGCTTGGTCAGGGGCACAGATACGCAGTATTTT
CDR3aa: CASSLVRGTDTQYF

d_gene: NA
v_gene: TRBV4-1
abundance: once
j_gene: TRBJ1-2
CDR3nt: TGCGCCAGCAGCCAAGATGCAGGGGAGGAAGGCTACACCTTC
CDR3aa: CASSQDAGEEGYTF

d_gene: NA
v_gene: TRBV28
abundance: NA
j_gene: TRBJ2-5
CDR3nt: TGTGCCAGCAGTCACCTAGCAGGGGACAAGTACCAAGAGACCCAGTACTTC
CDR3aa: CASSHLAGDKYQETQYF

d_gene: NA
v_gene: TRBV7-2
abundance: NA
j_gene: TRBJ2-7
CDR3nt: TGTGCCAGCAGCTTAACCCCAGGCCCCCCGGGGCTCCACGAGCAGTACTTC
CDR3aa: CASSLTPGPPGLHEQYF

d_gene: TRBD1
v_gene: TRBV30
abundance: NA
j_gene: TRBJ1-2
CDR3nt: TGTGCCTGGCTCCGGGACAGGAGTCTCTATGGCTACACCTTC
CDR3aa: CAWLRDRSLYGYTF

d_gene: NA
v_gene: TRBV27
abundance: NA
j_gene: TRBJ2-5
CDR3nt: TGTGCCAGCAGCCCTAAGGGAGAACAAGAGACCCAGTACTTC
CDR3aa: CASSPKGEQETQYF

d_gene: NA
v_gene: TRBV27
abundance: NA
j_gene: TRBJ2-3
CDR3nt: TGTGCCAGCAGTTTAAGTCTCCCGAGATCCGCAGATACGCAGTATTTT
CDR3aa: CASSLSLPRSADTQYF

d_gene: TRBD2
v_gene: TRBV29-1
abundance: NA
j_gene: TRBJ2-2
CDR3nt: TGCAGCGTCCTAGCGGAGAACACCGGGGAGCTGTTTTTT
CDR3aa: CSVLAENTGELFF